The clone carrying this T cell receptor (beta chain) turned up a few times. Researchers amplified the TCR beta CDR3 regions from RNA transcripts. HTBI primers were used for first-round RT-PCR of the TCR CDR3. TCRdb analysed the multiplex PCR reads with MiXCR anew, one entry per CDR3 protein. The sample lists around 700,000 distinct CDR3 sequences, under 20% occurring once. The data belong to a study of T cells in Graves' hyperthyroidism and ophthalmopathy. The CDR3 is made up of 15 amino acids. Per the germline V gene, CDR1 is SGHDT and CDR2 is YYEEEE. V shed 4 bases, J shed 0 bases, and the junction held 4 bases outside the gene matches. Those patients with uncontrolled infection, other autoimmune disease, pregnancy or lactation were excluded. The PBMCs were taken from 10 ml of fresh peripheral blood.

Sequenced sample: blood. V gene TRBV5-6 combines with J gene TRBJ2-1; 7 bases align to TRBD2. The receptor comes from a woman in her forties or fifties with Graves' hyperthyroidism that later progressed to Graves' ophthalmopathy. The DNA of the CDR3 is TGTGCCAGCAGCCCCGGGACTAACTCCTACAATGAGCAGTTCTTC. Its protein product is CASSPGTNSYNEQFF.